These 17 T cell receptor beta chains came from one sample sequenced in a study of cytomegalovirus exposure and HLA in healthy donors. Researchers ran the PCR with 60 Vbeta and 13 Jbeta primers. This table comes from immunoSEQ multiplex PCR, and its TCRdb copy is limited to in-frame clones, with some not included. There are about 200,000 clones in the sample; over 75% occur only once, and nearly 3% lies in the top ten. The material sequenced was PBMCs. These TCRs come from a woman aged 25 to 39 in good health and CMV-seronegative.

The gene calls are TRBV14 and TRBJ2-1, with 7 bases identical to TRBD2. This CDR3 comprises 17 residues. The germline gives CDR1 SGHDN, CDR2 FVKESK. Losses at the gene ends were 0 bases for V and 9 bases for J; bases not matched to a gene: 14. In nucleotides, the CDR3 is TGTGCCAGCAGCCAAGATAGTTGGGCGGGAGAAGGGGTTGAGCAGTTCTTC. This translates into CASSQDSWAGEGVEQFF.

V and J are TRBV27 and TRBJ1-5; D may be TRBD1 (5 bases). The V end was cut by 2 bases, the J end by 1 base, with 12 bases between. Germline CDR1 reads MNHEY; CDR2 reads SMNVEV (reference sequence). The CDR3 spans 16 residues. The CDR3 region is CASSLIGEGSNQPQHF. The CDR3 region has the DNA TGTGCCAGCAGTTTAATAGGGGAGGGAAGCAATCAGCCCCAGCATTTT.

This rearrangement joins TRBV6-5 to TRBJ2-2; D is ambiguous. V lost 2 bases and J 8 bases, leaving 6 bases between the germline ends. CDR3 length equals 12 residues. Looked up from germline, CDR1 is MNHEY and CDR2 is SVGAGI. The CDR3 DNA reads as TGTGCCAGCAGTTACCTATCAGGGGAGCTGTTTTTT. Its translation is CASSYLSGELFF.

This sequence joins TRBV28 and TRBJ2-5, with 10 bases lining up with TRBD1. The ends lost 5 bases at V and 1 base at J; junction bases unmatched: 7. The germline V gene has CDR1 MDHEN and CDR2 SYDVKM. The CDR3 totals 16 residues. The CDR3 spells CASSTRRQGAQETQYF. In DNA, the CDR3 is TGTGCCAGCAGTACCCGGCGACAGGGGGCCCAAGAGACCCAGTACTTC.

The V gene is TRBV11-3, the J gene TRBJ2-1, with TRBD2 identical over 8 bases. CDR1 is SGHNT and CDR2 is YENEEA in the germline V gene. V was pared by 5 bases and J by 0 bases, with 9 bases of the junction left unmatched. The CDR3 has 17 amino acids. The CDR3, as DNA: TGTGCCAGCAGCAAGAGACTAGCGCGCGGCTCCTACAATGAGCAGTTCTTC. This encodes CASSKRLARGSYNEQFF.

The chain carries TRBV7-9 and TRBJ2-5; tentatively, D is TRBD2 (6 bases). The CDR3 sequence is 13 residues long. The V and J ends lost 0 bases and 7 bases respectively, with 9 bases between them. The germline CDR1 and CDR2 sequences are SEHNR and FQNEAQ (reference sequence). The CDR3 nucleotides read TGTGCCAGCAGCTTAGCGCTGGAGGGGACCCAGTACTTC. Protein: CASSLALEGTQYF.

This rearrangement joins TRBV15 to TRBJ2-1, with 8 positions matching TRBD2. Germline-derived CDR1 and CDR2 are LNHNV and YYDKDF (reference sequence). The CDR3 has 15 amino acids. The V segment lost 5 bases and the J segment 0 bases; nucleotides outside the gene matches: 3. CDR3 region: CATSWLAGSYNEQFF. CDR3 nucleotides: TGTGCCACCAGCTGGCTAGCGGGCTCCTACAATGAGCAGTTCTTC.

The chain combines TRBV13 with TRBJ2-1, with TRBD2 matching 9 bases. The ends lost 5 bases at V and 10 bases at J; junction bases unmatched: 9. Germline CDR1 and CDR2: PRHDT and FYEKMQ (reference sequence). This CDR3 has 14 amino acids. The CDR3 sequence is CASSLTSGGGEQFF. The CDR3 region has the DNA TGTGCCAGCAGCCTGACTAGCGGTGGGGGGGAGCAGTTCTTC.

The chain recombines TRBV2 with TRBJ2-7, with 7 bases identical to TRBD2. This CDR3 spans 14 amino acids. The germline V gene encodes CDR1 SNHLY and CDR2 FYNNEI. V trimming: 2 bases; J trimming: 1 base; junction bases outside the gene matches: 2. The CDR3, as DNA: TGTGCCAGCAGTGAACAGCGGGGTTCCTACGAGCAGTACTTC. Translation: CASSEQRGSYEQYF. The whole variable domain, remainder taken from reference TRBV2 and TRBJ2-7, is EPEVTQTPSHQVTQMGQEVILRCVPISNHLYFYWYRQILGQKVEFLVSFYNNEISEKSEIFDDQFSVERPDGSNFTLKIRSTKLEDSAMYFCASSEQRGSYEQYFGPGTRLTVT.

This chain uses TRBV19 with TRBJ1-5, with unresolved D. V lost 9 bases and J 1 base, leaving 16 bases between the germline ends. Germline V gene data show CDR1 as LNHDA and CDR2 as SQIVND (reference sequence). The CDR3 has 15 amino acids. The CDR3 DNA is TGTGCCAGCCACGGGAACTTTCAAAGCAATCAGCCCCAGCATTTT. It yields the protein CASHGNFQSNQPQHF.

This clone was counted a few times. The J gene is TRBJ2-5, the V gene TRBV5-4; TRBD2 matches at 7 bases. The CDR3 consists of 15 residues. The germline gives CDR1 SGHNT, CDR2 YYREEE (reference sequence). V lost 5 bases and J lost 2; bases outside the gene matches: 9. The CDR3 DNA reads TGTGCCAGCAGTGGGGGGGGGACTCAACAAGAGACCCAGTACTTC. As protein: CASSGGGTQQETQYF.

This clone was seen more than once but under ten times. The rearrangement links TRBV9 to TRBJ2-2; 8 bases match TRBD2. The CDR3 is made up of 15 amino acids. J gave up 2 bases and V 0 bases, and 0 bases lay outside the gene matches. Germline CDR1 is SGDLS and CDR2 is YYNGEE. In nucleotides, the CDR3 is TGTGCCAGCAGCGTAGTAGCGGGAAACACCGGGGAGCTGTTTTTT. Translation: CASSVVAGNTGELFF.

V usage is TRBV19 and J usage is TRBJ2-2, with 12 nucleotides matching TRBD2. Germline V lookup: CDR1 LNHDA, CDR2 SQIVND (reference sequence). V lost 5 bases to trimming and J lost 6 bases; unmatched junction nucleotides: 13. The CDR3 contains 18 residues. The CDR3 here is CASSVRLAGADWAGELFF. CDR3 sequence (DNA): TGTGCCAGTAGTGTTAGACTAGCGGGAGCGGATTGGGCCGGGGAGCTGTTTTTT.

This chain links TRBV11-1 with TRBJ1-5, with 8 bases fitting TRBD1. Germline loops: CDR1 SGHAT, CDR2 FQDESV (reference sequence). There are 13 residues in the CDR3. V lost 5 bases, J lost 6 bases, and 3 bases stayed unmatched. CDR3 residues: CASSAGQGQPQHF. CDR3 in DNA: TGTGCCAGCAGCGCCGGACAGGGTCAGCCCCAGCATTTT.

The gene calls are TRBV2 and TRBJ1-2; no clear D. CDR3 size: 14 residues. Between the trimmed V and J ends, which lost 4 bases and 8 bases, there was a span of 17 bases. Germline lookup yields CDR1 SNHLY and CDR2 FYNNEI. CDR3 sequence (DNA): TGTGCCAGCAGTGCACTTGTCCCTCAATCGGGCTACACCTTC. Translation gives CASSALVPQSGYTF.

The genes are TRBV4-2 and TRBJ2-3; D might be TRBD2 (5 bases). The CDR3 extends over 15 amino acids. Germline CDR1 is LGHNA and CDR2 is YNFKEQ. The V gene lost 3 bases and the J gene lost 6 bases, with 16 bases spanning the gap. The CDR3 loop reads CASSQRDPRQDTQYF. DNA for the CDR3: TGTGCCAGCAGCCAGAGGGATCCCCGGCAGGATACGCAGTATTTT.

In its sample, this clone was seen a few times. This chain uses TRBV4-1 with TRBJ1-2, with D uncertain. Between the trimmed V and J ends, which lost 8 bases and 2 bases, there was a span of 18 bases. This CDR3 is 15 amino acids long. CDR1 is MGHRA and CDR2 is YSYEKL in the germline V gene. CDR3 DNA: TGCGCCAGCCGAGACCCAGGAGGATCAAACTATGGCTACACCTTC. Protein sequence: CASRDPGGSNYGYTF.